Listed here are 20 T cell receptor beta chains from one sample, sequenced in a study of T-cell reconstitution after alpha-beta-depleted transplantation in children. The TCRbeta library was prepared with unique molecular identifiers. TCRdb independently ran MiXCR on the PCR reads; one entry per CDR3 protein. The table includes fewer than 90,000 distinct CDR3 sequences, about 7.3% detected once. The material was PBMCs from the stem cell graft donor, obtained from the stem cell graft. These receptors came from a human donor who donated a stem cell graft to a child with acute lymphoblastic leukemia.

This clonotype has just a few counts. This sequence joins TRBV19 and TRBJ2-1; 7 nucleotides align to TRBD2. Germline V lookup: CDR1 LNHDA, CDR2 SQIVND (reference sequence). This CDR3 contains 15 residues. V lost 3 bases, J lost 2 bases, and 4 bases stayed unmatched. The CDR3 coding sequence is TGTGCCAGTAGTATGGGCGGGAGAACCTACAATGAGCAGTTCTTC. The encoded protein is CASSMGGRTYNEQFF. Using reference TRBV19 and TRBJ2-1 for the parts outside the CDR3, the full variable domain is DGGITQSPKYLFRKEGQNVTLSCEQNLNHDAMYWYRQDPGQGLRLIYYSQIVNDFQKGDIAEGYSVSREKKESFPLTVTSAQKNPTAFYLCASSMGGRTYNEQFFGPGTRLTVL.

This clonotype was detected ten times or more. This sequence joins TRBV12-3 or TRBV12-4 and TRBJ1-3; D call uncertain. This CDR3 is 14 amino acids long. Trimming removed 7 bases at V and 0 bases at J, with 10 bases between. CDR3 protein: CASIAASSGNTIYF. CDR3 DNA sequence: TGTGCCAGCATAGCAGCTAGCTCTGGAAACACCATATATTTT.

There are many counts of this clonotype. The gene calls are TRBV7-9 and TRBJ1-1, with 7 bases aligning to TRBD1. Germline CDR1 reads SEHNR; CDR2 reads FQNEAQ (reference sequence). The CDR3 is 16 residues long. The V gene end was trimmed by 2 bases and the J gene end by 4 bases; junction bases not matched to a gene: 10. This CDR3 reads CASSLMLSRGTTEAFF. Written as DNA, the CDR3 is TGTGCCAGCAGCTTAATGTTATCCAGGGGGACCACTGAAGCTTTCTTT.

This clonotype was counted only a few times. This sequence joins TRBV14 and TRBJ2-1, with TRBD2 identical over 9 bases. Germline V gene sequence: CDR1 SGHDN, CDR2 FVKESK. This CDR3 has 19 amino acids. V lost 1 base, J lost 0 bases, and 10 bases stayed unmatched. In DNA, the CDR3 is TGTGCCAGCAGCCAAGCCCAACTAGCGGGTGCTAGCTCCTACAATGAGCAGTTCTTC. This sequence encodes CASSQAQLAGASSYNEQFF.

This clonotype has at least ten counts. V gene TRBV12-3 or TRBV12-4 combines with J gene TRBJ2-1, with 8 bases that match TRBD2. J lost 1 base, V lost 3 bases, and 8 bases had no gene match. The CDR3 runs 17 residues. CDR3 in DNA: TGTGCCAGCAGTTTCGTCCACGGGGGGGCATCCTACAATGAGCAGTTCTTC. This sequence encodes CASSFVHGGASYNEQFF.

This clonotype was detected ten times or more. The V gene is TRBV10-2, the J gene TRBJ1-1, with TRBD1 matching over 7 bases. This CDR3 region has 16 residues. In germline, CDR1 is WSHSY, CDR2 SAAADI. V lost 4 bases, J lost 4 bases, and 12 bases stayed unmatched. CDR3 nucleotide sequence: TGCGCCAGCAGTGCCGACAGGGAACCTCTCGTCACTGAAGCTTTCTTT. Translated: CASSADREPLVTEAFF.

This clonotype was seen repeatedly, ten times or more. The chain combines TRBV4-1 with TRBJ2-7; possible D gene TRBD1, 6 bases. The CDR3 consists of 15 residues. CDR1 is MGHRA and CDR2 is YSYEKL in the germline V gene. The ends were cut back, 0 bases at V and 3 bases at J, with 12 bases in the middle. This CDR3 reads CASSQEITGIYEQYF. CDR3 coding DNA: TGCGCCAGCAGCCAAGAGATAACAGGGATCTACGAGCAGTACTTC.

The V and J genes are TRBV9 and TRBJ2-2; no definite D call. This CDR3 has 13 residues. Germline loops: CDR1 SGDLS, CDR2 YYNGEE. With 0 bases removed from V and 7 bases from J, the gap between germline ends came to 7 bases. The CDR3 nucleotides read TGTGCCAGCAGCGTAGGAGGTTACGGGGAGCTGTTTTTT. Its translation is CASSVGGYGELFF. Drawing the rest from reference TRBV9 and TRBJ2-2, the complete variable domain is DSGVTQTPKHLITATGQRVTLRCSPRSGDLSVYWYQQSLDQGLQFLIQYYNGEERAKGNILERFSAQQFPDLHSELNLSSLELGDSALYFCASSVGGYGELFFGEGSRLTVL.

Many counts were recorded for this clonotype. J is TRBJ1-5 and V is TRBV12-3 or TRBV12-4; D not certain. The CDR3 runs 13 residues. The germline V and J ends were trimmed by 3 bases and 9 bases, with 12 bases remaining between them. CDR3 region: CASSFGRSMPQHF. In DNA form, the CDR3 reads TGTGCCAGCAGTTTTGGCAGGTCGATGCCCCAGCATTTT.

The chain employs TRBV10-1 and TRBJ1-1; D is perhaps TRBD1 (5 bases). Germline CDR1 and CDR2: WNHNN and SYGVQD (reference sequence). This CDR3 has 14 residues. The V gene lost 3 bases and the J gene lost 1 base, with 9 bases spanning the gap. The CDR3 is CASSDGGPNTEAFF. CDR3 sequence (DNA): TGCGCCAGCAGTGATGGGGGACCGAACACTGAAGCTTTCTTT.

Ten or more counts support this clonotype. The CDR3 DNA reads as TGCAGCGCCGACAAACAGGGGATGGGCGAGCAGTACTTC. It yields the protein CSADKQGMGEQYF. The V call is TRBV29-1, the J call TRBJ2-7, with 7 bases fitting TRBD1. The germline gives CDR1 SQVTM, CDR2 ANQGSEA. The J segment lost 6 bases and the V segment lost 7 bases, leaving 12 bases of the junction unmatched. The length of the CDR3 is 13 residues.

This clonotype was counted many times. V gene TRBV6-5 combines with J gene TRBJ1-2; D gene uncertain. This CDR3 is built from 12 residues. The germline CDR1 and CDR2 sequences are MNHEY and SVGAGI. V lost 6 bases, J lost 3 bases, and 8 bases lay in between. CDR3 protein: CASRKNHYGYTF. Here the CDR3 DNA reads TGTGCCAGCAGGAAGAATCACTATGGCTACACCTTC.

This clonotype has a count of ten or more. The chain is built from TRBV10-3 and TRBJ2-3; D may match TRBD1 or TRBD2 (5 bases each). V was trimmed by 7 bases and J by 2 bases, leaving 10 bases between them. Per germline, CDR1 ENHRY and CDR2 SYGVKD. The CDR3 contains 13 residues. In nucleotides, the CDR3 is TGTGCCATCAATTGGGACCTCACAGATACGCAGTATTTT. It is translated as CAINWDLTDTQYF.

This clonotype was counted at least ten times. The CDR3 protein is CASSFLRFNQPQHF. The CDR3 DNA sequence: TGTGCCAGCAGTTTTTTAAGGTTCAATCAGCCCCAGCATTTT. The rearrangement joins TRBV12-3 or TRBV12-4 to TRBJ1-5; D is uncertain. There are 14 residues in the CDR3. Trimming removed 3 bases at V and 3 bases at J, with 9 bases between.

This clonotype occurred many times. The gene calls are TRBV12-3 or TRBV12-4 and TRBJ2-7; D possibly corresponds to TRBD1 (6 bases). Trimming left V 2 bases short and J 4 bases short, with 12 bases between. This CDR3 has 14 amino acids. Written as DNA, the CDR3 is TGTGCCAGCAGTTTAACAGGGACAAAGTACGAGCAGTACTTC. Its translation is CASSLTGTKYEQYF.

This clonotype was seen many times. This rearrangement joins TRBV5-1 to TRBJ2-1, with 11 nucleotides matching TRBD2. This CDR3 comprises 15 residues. CDR1 SGHRS and CDR2 YFSETQ come from the germline V gene. V lost 4 bases, J lost 8 bases, and 8 bases stayed unmatched. The CDR3 nucleotides read TGCGCCAGCAGCATAGCGGGAGGGCCCTTCGATGAGCAGTTCTTC. It specifies CASSIAGGPFDEQFF.

This clonotype was observed at least ten times. The chain is built from TRBV4-1 and TRBJ1-1; TRBD1 matches at 11 bases. J gave up 6 bases and V 2 bases, and 2 bases lay outside the gene matches. Per the germline V gene, CDR1 is MGHRA and CDR2 is YSYEKL. The CDR3 runs to 14 residues. The CDR3 here is CASSQPGQGAEAFF. CDR3 nucleotides: TGCGCCAGCAGCCAACCGGGACAGGGGGCTGAAGCTTTCTTT.

This clonotype was recorded at least ten times. This chain uses TRBV12-3 or TRBV12-4 with TRBJ1-3, with no clear D. V lost 4 bases and J lost 0, with 7 bases in between. The CDR3 length is 14 residues. The CDR3 protein is CASSYPGSGNTIYF. In DNA, the CDR3 is TGTGCCAGCAGTTATCCTGGCTCTGGAAACACCATATATTTT.

This clonotype was picked up a small number of times. The V and J genes are TRBV7-3 and TRBJ2-6; D uncertain. V lost 5 bases, J lost 0 bases, and 14 bases lay in between. This CDR3 has 17 amino acids. The germline gives CDR1 SGHTA, CDR2 FQGTGA. CDR3 DNA: TGTGCCAGCAGCCAGACTCCCAGACCCTCTGGGGCCAACGTCCTGACTTTC. It specifies CASSQTPRPSGANVLTF.

Ten or more counts support this clonotype. The chain combines TRBV12-3 or TRBV12-4 with TRBJ2-7; tentatively, D is TRBD1 (5 bases). CDR3 length: 16 residues. Trimming removed 1 base from V and 0 bases from J, with 13 bases in between. The CDR3 region is CASSLETRDPSYEQYF. The CDR3 DNA sequence: TGTGCCAGCAGTTTAGAAACCAGGGATCCCTCCTACGAGCAGTACTTC.